The 26 T cell receptor beta chains below all came from one sample that was sequenced in a study of CD8 T cells in ankylosing spondylitis. TCRdb processed the 5' RACE reads anew with MiXCR; each CDR3 protein has one entry. The sample has 25,000 to 30,000 distinct CDR3 sequences, about 5.2% seen once. The sequencing sample was made of blood, either unsorted or a sorted T cell fraction (not recorded which). All receptors come from a female donor with ankylosing spondylitis or in good health (not recorded which).

The table lists this clonotype with many counts. V gene TRBV9 combines with J gene TRBJ1-1; D is possibly TRBD1 (6 bases). This CDR3 region has 14 residues. V dropped 4 bases and J dropped 1 base, with 11 bases sitting between them. Germline V lookup: CDR1 SGDLS, CDR2 YYNGEE. As DNA, the CDR3 is TGTGCCAGCAGCAGGCGACAGGAGAACACTGAAGCTTTCTTT. It yields the protein CASSRRQENTEAFF.

Ten or more counts support this clonotype. The chain recombines TRBV9 with TRBJ2-7, with D uncertain. This CDR3 has 13 amino acids. CDR1 is SGDLS, CDR2 YYNGEE, per germline. Trimming pared 4 bases from V and 4 bases from J, leaving 12 bases between. The CDR3 bases are TGTGCCAGCAGCCACAGTGACCAGTACGAGCAGTACTTC. Amino acids: CASSHSDQYEQYF.

This clonotype was seen repeatedly, ten times or more. The chain combines TRBV9 with TRBJ2-3; 7 bases are a match to TRBD1. This CDR3 is 14 amino acids long. Germline V CDR1 and CDR2: SGDLS, YYNGEE. V trimming: 1 base; J trimming: 5 bases; junction bases outside the gene matches: 4. The CDR3 DNA sequence: TGTGCCAGCAGCGTATCGACAGGGAAAGATACGCAGTATTTT. Its translation is CASSVSTGKDTQYF.

A few counts support this clonotype. The chain couples TRBV6-1 to TRBJ1-3, with D perhaps matching TRBD1 (5 bases). CDR3 length: 15 amino acids. Germline loops: CDR1 MNHNS, CDR2 SASEGT. V was pared by 5 bases and J by 0 bases, with 11 bases between. CDR3 nucleotide sequence: TGTGCCAGCAGTCGATGGGACGGCTCTGGAAACACCATATATTTT. Protein: CASSRWDGSGNTIYF.

This clonotype counts as medium-sized. This chain joins TRBV9 and TRBJ2-3; 12 bases line up with TRBD2. CDR1 and CDR2 (germline): SGDLS, YYNGEE. There are 16 residues in the CDR3. Germline trimming cut 2 bases from V and 6 bases from J; bases unmatched to any gene: 7. For the CDR3, the DNA is TGTGCCAGCAGCGTTCTTGGACTAGCGGGAATGGATACGCAGTATTTT. Translation gives CASSVLGLAGMDTQYF.

In its sample, this clonotype was seen many times. The chain couples TRBV9 to TRBJ1-1; 8 bases fit TRBD1. The CDR3 is 16 amino acids. Germline-derived CDR1 and CDR2 are SGDLS and YYNGEE. The J segment lost 2 bases and the V segment lost 0 bases, leaving 6 bases of the junction unmatched. Written as DNA, the CDR3 is TGTGCCAGCAGCGTAGCGGGGACAGGCGCAAACACTGAAGCTTTCTTT. Translated, it gives CASSVAGTGANTEAFF. Variable domain in full (rest from reference TRBV9 and TRBJ1-1): DSGVTQTPKHLITATGQRVTLRCSPRSGDLSVYWYQQSLDQGLQFLIQYYNGEERAKGNILERFSAQQFPDLHSELNLSSLELGDSALYFCASSVAGTGANTEAFFGQGTRLTVV.

This clonotype was detected many times. The rearrangement joins TRBV9 to TRBJ2-7; 8 positions agree with TRBD1. V lost 3 bases and J lost 4; bases outside the gene matches: 3. Germline assignment: CDR1 SGDLS and CDR2 YYNGEE. The CDR3 is 13 residues long. The CDR3 region is CASSDDRGYEQYF. The CDR3 DNA reads TGTGCCAGCAGCGACGACAGGGGATACGAGCAGTACTTC.

This clonotype was detected ten times or more. This sequence joins TRBV9 and TRBJ2-1; TRBD2 aligns across 7 bases. The CDR3 totals 15 residues. Germline-derived CDR1 and CDR2 are SGDLS and YYNGEE. The ends lost 3 bases at V and 0 bases at J; junction bases unmatched: 3. CDR3 in amino acids: CASSASGVSYNEQFF. The CDR3 bases are TGTGCCAGCAGCGCTAGCGGCGTCTCCTACAATGAGCAGTTCTTC.

By its share, this clonotype is medium-sized. The gene calls are TRBV9 and TRBJ1-6; possibly TRBD1 for D (5 bases). This CDR3 has 13 residues. The ends were cut back, 3 bases at V and 8 bases at J, with 9 bases in the middle. Germline-derived CDR1 and CDR2 are SGDLS and YYNGEE. The CDR3 loop reads CASSGDGYSPLHF. The CDR3 DNA reads as TGTGCCAGCAGCGGGGACGGATATTCACCCCTCCACTTT.

The chain couples TRBV9 to TRBJ2-1; no clear D gene. Per the germline V gene, CDR1 is SGDLS and CDR2 is YYNGEE. The CDR3 runs to 15 residues. Trimming removed 0 bases at V and 0 bases at J, with 7 bases between. CDR3: CASSVDPVSYNEQFF. The CDR3 DNA sequence: TGTGCCAGCAGCGTAGACCCCGTCTCCTACAATGAGCAGTTCTTC.

This clonotype was seen many times. This chain uses TRBV9 with TRBJ2-2; TRBD1 matches at 7 bases. This CDR3 comprises 17 residues. The V gene end was trimmed by 0 bases and the J gene end by 4 bases; junction bases not matched to a gene: 9. The germline V gene has CDR1 SGDLS and CDR2 YYNGEE. CDR3 DNA: TGTGCCAGCAGCGTAGCTACCGGGACAGTCCCCACCGGGGAGCTGTTTTTT. This codes for CASSVATGTVPTGELFF.

The V gene is TRBV14, the J gene TRBJ1-1; 9 bases align to TRBD1. The CDR3 is made up of 13 amino acids. Trimming removed 10 bases from V and 6 bases from J; junction bases left unmatched: 9. Germline V gives CDR1 SGHDN, CDR2 FVKESK. As DNA, the CDR3 is TGTGCCAAACCCGACAGGGGGTGGCCTGAAGCTTTCTTT. It translates to CAKPDRGWPEAFF.

This clonotype was observed many times. The chain carries TRBV9 and TRBJ2-2; D not resolved. Germline V CDR1 and CDR2: SGDLS, YYNGEE. This CDR3 has 15 residues. V gave up 0 bases and J gave up 1 base, with 7 bases separating them. The CDR3 DNA reads TGTGCCAGCAGCGTAGGTTTCAGGAACACCGGGGAGCTGTTTTTT. Translating it yields CASSVGFRNTGELFF.

This clonotype was seen a handful of times. V is TRBV9 and J is TRBJ2-5, with D unresolved. The CDR3 loop spans 13 amino acids. Germline V lookup: CDR1 SGDLS, CDR2 YYNGEE. The ends were cut back, 3 bases at V and 1 base at J, with 7 bases in the middle. In nucleotides, the CDR3 is TGTGCCAGCAGCGAGTCCGGCCAAGAGACCCAGTACTTC. This translates into CASSESGQETQYF.

This clonotype appeared many times. This CDR3 fails to terminate in the conserved phenylalanine or tryptophan, so it likely reflects a read error. No DNA is shown, since the ends of the CDR3 on it are uncertain; the CDR3 is the one TCRdb lists. The genes are TRBV24-1 and TRBJ1-2; TRBD1, the table's D call, was not compared with the DNA. Germline V gives CDR1 KGHDR, CDR2 SFDVKD. The CDR3 sequence runs 10 residues, both termini included. The CDR3 here is CATICSCRGH.

This clonotype was recorded at least ten times. The chain links TRBV9 to TRBJ2-7, with D possibly being TRBD2 (6 bases). The V end was cut by 0 bases, the J end by 2 bases, with 18 bases between. CDR3 length: 17 residues. Germline V gene data show CDR1 as SGDLS and CDR2 as YYNGEE. CDR3 nucleotides: TGTGCCAGCAGCGTAGGTCCCGGGACTGCACTTACCTACGAGCAGTACTTC. It codes for CASSVGPGTALTYEQYF.

This clonotype was seen many times. The chain recombines TRBV9 with TRBJ2-5, with 7 positions matching TRBD1. The V gene end was trimmed by 4 bases and the J gene end by 5 bases; junction bases not matched to a gene: 11. This CDR3 is built from 15 residues. Germline CDR1 and CDR2: SGDLS and YYNGEE. The CDR3 loop is CASSPHLGTVETQYF. CDR3 bases: TGTGCCAGCAGCCCTCACCTTGGGACAGTTGAGACCCAGTACTTC.

In its sample, this clonotype was seen many times. The chain employs TRBV9 and TRBJ2-5, with 8 bases identical to TRBD1. CDR3 length equals 14 residues. J gave up 5 bases and V 0 bases, and 3 bases lay outside the gene matches. Germline V CDR1 and CDR2: SGDLS, YYNGEE. The CDR3 reads CASSVATGDETQYF. The CDR3 DNA reads TGTGCCAGCAGCGTAGCGACAGGGGATGAGACCCAGTACTTC.

This clonotype has ten or more counts. The rearrangement uses TRBV9 and TRBJ1-5; the D is unclear. V was trimmed by 4 bases and J by 0 bases, leaving 11 bases between them. The CDR3 sequence is 15 residues long. Germline CDR1 and CDR2: SGDLS and YYNGEE. This CDR3 is CASSRGEYSNQPQHF. CDR3 DNA sequence: TGTGCCAGCAGCCGCGGGGAGTATAGCAATCAGCCCCAGCATTTT.

The gene calls are TRBV9 and TRBJ2-1, with D tentatively TRBD2 (5 bases). CDR1 SGDLS and CDR2 YYNGEE come from the germline V gene. Trimming pared 0 bases from V and 1 base from J, leaving 14 bases between. The CDR3 runs 17 residues. The CDR3 sequence is CASSVALGRESYNEQFF. CDR3 coding DNA: TGTGCCAGCAGCGTAGCCCTCGGAAGGGAGTCCTACAATGAGCAGTTCTTC.

This clonotype was counted at least ten times. The rearrangement joins TRBV9 to TRBJ2-3; D remains ambiguous. The CDR3 length is 16 residues. CDR1 SGDLS and CDR2 YYNGEE come from the germline V gene. Trimming left V 2 bases short and J 0 bases short, with 13 bases between. The CDR3, as DNA: TGTGCCAGCAGCGTTACATCTTCCTATAGCACAGATACGCAGTATTTT. This translates into CASSVTSSYSTDTQYF. The variable domain in full, completed from reference TRBV9 and TRBJ2-3, reads DSGVTQTPKHLITATGQRVTLRCSPRSGDLSVYWYQQSLDQGLQFLIQYYNGEERAKGNILERFSAQQFPDLHSELNLSSLELGDSALYFCASSVTSSYSTDTQYFGPGTRLTVL.

This chain links TRBV9 with TRBJ2-5; D unclear. CDR1 is SGDLS, CDR2 YYNGEE, per germline. CDR3 size: 13 residues. V was shortened by 3 bases and J by 5 bases, with 11 bases between the two germline ends. The CDR3 protein is CASSARMLETQYF. The DNA for the CDR3 is TGTGCCAGCAGCGCCCGTATGTTGGAGACCCAGTACTTC.

This clonotype was seen at least ten times. This chain joins TRBV9 and TRBJ2-4, with D tentatively TRBD2 (6 bases). This CDR3 comprises 15 residues. V was trimmed by 2 bases and J by 6 bases, leaving 15 bases between them. Germline CDR1 reads SGDLS; CDR2 reads YYNGEE. The CDR3 sequence: CASSVVGGAGNIQYF. CDR3 sequence (DNA): TGTGCCAGCAGCGTTGTAGGAGGGGCCGGAAACATTCAGTACTTC.

This clonotype was observed at least ten times. The chain is built from TRBV9 and TRBJ2-5; D gene ambiguous. Trimming stripped 2 bases from V and 5 bases from J, with 16 bases between. Germline V CDR1 and CDR2: SGDLS, YYNGEE. The CDR3 length is 15 residues. The CDR3 sequence: CASSVDPNPAETQYF. The CDR3 DNA reads as TGTGCCAGCAGCGTCGACCCCAACCCGGCGGAGACCCAGTACTTC. Variable domain in full (rest from reference TRBV9 and TRBJ2-5): DSGVTQTPKHLITATGQRVTLRCSPRSGDLSVYWYQQSLDQGLQFLIQYYNGEERAKGNILERFSAQQFPDLHSELNLSSLELGDSALYFCASSVDPNPAETQYFGPGTRLLVL.

In its sample, this clonotype ranks as medium-sized (0.01 to 0.1%). The CDR3 DNA reads as TGTGCCAGCAGCTCCCAGCCAGGTGGAGGCGATACGCAGTATTTT. Amino acids: CASSSQPGGGDTQYF. The gene calls are TRBV9 and TRBJ2-3; perhaps TRBD2 as D (5 bases). This CDR3 has 15 residues. Deletions cut 4 bases from V and 6 bases from J, with 18 bases between. Germline V gives CDR1 SGDLS, CDR2 YYNGEE.

This clonotype showed up many times. The chain combines TRBV9 with TRBJ1-5; D gene unclear. The CDR3 has 13 residues. Germline V CDR1 and CDR2: SGDLS, YYNGEE. Trimming took off 4 bases at V and 4 bases at J, with 9 bases between the two ends. CDR3 in amino acids: CASSSLGNQPQHF. The DNA of the CDR3 is TGTGCCAGCAGCTCCCTGGGGAATCAGCCCCAGCATTTT.